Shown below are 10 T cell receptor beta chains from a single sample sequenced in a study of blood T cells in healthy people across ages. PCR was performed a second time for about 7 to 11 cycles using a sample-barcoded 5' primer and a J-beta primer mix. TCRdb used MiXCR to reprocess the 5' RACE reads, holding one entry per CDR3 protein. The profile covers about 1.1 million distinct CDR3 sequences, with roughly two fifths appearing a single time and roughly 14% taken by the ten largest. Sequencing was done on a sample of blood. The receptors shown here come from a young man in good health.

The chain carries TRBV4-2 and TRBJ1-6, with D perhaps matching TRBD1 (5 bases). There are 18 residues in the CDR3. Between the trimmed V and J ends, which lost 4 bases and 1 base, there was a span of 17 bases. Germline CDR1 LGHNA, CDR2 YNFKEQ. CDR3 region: CASSPELGRVSYNSPLHF. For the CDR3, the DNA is TGTGCCAGCAGCCCGGAGTTGGGCAGGGTGTCCTATAATTCACCCCTCCACTTT.

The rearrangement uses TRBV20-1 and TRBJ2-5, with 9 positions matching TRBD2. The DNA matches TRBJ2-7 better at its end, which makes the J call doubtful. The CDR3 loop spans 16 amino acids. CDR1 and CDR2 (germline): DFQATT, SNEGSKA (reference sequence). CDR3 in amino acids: CSAREPRKAGGYEQYF. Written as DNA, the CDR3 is TGCAGTGCTAGGGAGCCCCGAAAAGCGGGGGGTTACGAGCAGTACTTC.

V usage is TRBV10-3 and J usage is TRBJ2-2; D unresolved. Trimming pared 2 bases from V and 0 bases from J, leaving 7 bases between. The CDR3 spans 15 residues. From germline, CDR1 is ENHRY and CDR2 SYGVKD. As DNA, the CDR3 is TGTGCCATCAGTGAGCCAGACGCGAACACCGGGGAGCTGTTTTTT. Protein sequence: CAISEPDANTGELFF.

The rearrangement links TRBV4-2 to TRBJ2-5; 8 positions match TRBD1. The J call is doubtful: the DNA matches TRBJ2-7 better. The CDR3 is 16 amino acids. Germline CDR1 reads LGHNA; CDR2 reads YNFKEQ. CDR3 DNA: TGTGCCAGCAGCCAAGAGGACCAGGGGGCCCTCTACGAGCAGTACTTC. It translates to CASSQEDQGALYEQYF.

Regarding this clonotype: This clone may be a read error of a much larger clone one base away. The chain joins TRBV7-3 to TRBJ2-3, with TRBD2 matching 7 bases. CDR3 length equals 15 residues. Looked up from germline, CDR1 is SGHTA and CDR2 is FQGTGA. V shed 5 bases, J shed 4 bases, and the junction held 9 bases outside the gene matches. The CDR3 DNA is TGTGCCAGCAGCCGACTAGCTTCTAGCGCAGATACGCAGTATTTT. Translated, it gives CASSRLASSADTQYF. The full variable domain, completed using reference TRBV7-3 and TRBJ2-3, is GAGVSQTPSNKVTEKGKYVELRCDPISGHTALYWYRQSLGQGPEFLIYFQGTGAADDSGLPNDRFFAVRPEGSVSTLKIQRTERGDSAVYLCASSRLASSADTQYFGPGTRLTVL.

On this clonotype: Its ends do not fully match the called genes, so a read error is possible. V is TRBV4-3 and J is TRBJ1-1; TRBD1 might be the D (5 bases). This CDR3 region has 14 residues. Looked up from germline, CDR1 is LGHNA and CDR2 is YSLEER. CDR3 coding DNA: TGCGCCAGCAGCTTCACCGGGACGAATATTGTGGCTCTCTTT. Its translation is CASSFTGTNIVALF.

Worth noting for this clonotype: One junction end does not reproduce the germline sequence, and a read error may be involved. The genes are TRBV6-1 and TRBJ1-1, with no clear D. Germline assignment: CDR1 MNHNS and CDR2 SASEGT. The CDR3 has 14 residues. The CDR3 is CASREGNMNTEAFF. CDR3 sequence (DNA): TGTGCCAGCAGGGAAGGAAACATGAACACTGAAGCTTTCTTT.

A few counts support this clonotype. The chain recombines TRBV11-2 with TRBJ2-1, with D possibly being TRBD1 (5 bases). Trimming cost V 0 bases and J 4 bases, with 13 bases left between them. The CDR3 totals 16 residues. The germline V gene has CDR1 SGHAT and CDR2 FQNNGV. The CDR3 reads CASSLDAGWGYNEQFF. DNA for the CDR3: TGTGCCAGCAGCTTAGACGCAGGGTGGGGATACAATGAGCAGTTCTTC.

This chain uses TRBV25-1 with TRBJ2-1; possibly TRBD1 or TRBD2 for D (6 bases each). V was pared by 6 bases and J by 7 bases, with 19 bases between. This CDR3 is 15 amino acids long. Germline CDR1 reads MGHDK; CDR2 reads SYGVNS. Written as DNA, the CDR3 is TGTGCCAGCAGGGGGGGAAAACAGGGTCGGAATGAGCAGTTCTTC. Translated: CASRGGKQGRNEQFF. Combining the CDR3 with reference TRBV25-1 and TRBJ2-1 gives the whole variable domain EADIYQTPRYLVIGTGKKITLECSQTMGHDKMYWYQQDPGMELHLIHYSYGVNSTEKGDLSSESTVSRIRTEHFPLTLESARPSHTSQYLCASRGGKQGRNEQFFGPGTRLTVL.

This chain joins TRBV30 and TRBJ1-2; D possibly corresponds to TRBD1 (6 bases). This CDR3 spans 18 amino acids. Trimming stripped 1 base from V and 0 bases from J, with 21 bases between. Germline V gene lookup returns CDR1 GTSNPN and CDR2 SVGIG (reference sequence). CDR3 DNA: TGTGCCTGGAGTGCTCCGGACAGCCCACTAGAGCCTAACTATGGCTACACCTTC. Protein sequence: CAWSAPDSPLEPNYGYTF.